The rows below give T cell receptor beta chains drawn from one sample of a study of OX40 agonist ivuxolimab in advanced cancers. Sequencing was performed with immunoSEQ multiplex PCR; in TCRdb, only in-frame clones are kept and a portion is missing. The sample gives about 48,000 clones, over 85% of which show up once; roughly 6% is in the top ten. The sample consisted of CD4+ or CD8+ T cells sorted from blood, taken in a trial of the OX40 agonist ivuxolimab. All receptors derive from an adult with an advanced solid tumor such as melanoma, head and neck, liver or kidney cancer. CDR3s include the opening cysteine and the closing phenylalanine or tryptophan. Fields, in order: D gene, clone size, J gene, V gene, CDR3 DNA, CDR3 protein. A D gene is named only where the DNA matches it firmly. Some rows mark clone size as missing; the rest say once, few, many or name a class of expanded clone.

d_call: -; clone_size: -; j_call: TRBJ1-2; v_call: TRBV16; cdr3_nt: TGTGCCAGCAGCCAATCCTTGGGGGGCTACACCTTC; cdr3_aa: CASSQSLGGYTF
d_call: -; clone_size: once; j_call: TRBJ1-5; v_call: TRBV5-8; cdr3_nt: TGTGCCAGCAGCTTTGAAGGGTCCTACGGCAATCAGCCCCAGCATTTT; cdr3_aa: CASSFEGSYGNQPQHF
d_call: -; clone_size: -; j_call: TRBJ2-2; v_call: TRBV28; cdr3_nt: TGTGCCAGCAGTTTCAATCCCCTGTGGGATTCCGCGAACACCGGGGAGCTGTTTTTT; cdr3_aa: CASSFNPLWDSANTGELFF
d_call: -; clone_size: -; j_call: TRBJ1-1; v_call: TRBV7-9; cdr3_nt: TGTGCCAGCAGCTCCCTTGGGCTGAACACTGAAGCTTTCTTT; cdr3_aa: CASSSLGLNTEAFF
d_call: -; clone_size: -; j_call: TRBJ1-1; v_call: TRBV29-1; cdr3_nt: TGCAGCGTTGTGTCCTATACTGAAGCTTTCTTT; cdr3_aa: CSVVSYTEAFF
d_call: -; clone_size: -; j_call: TRBJ1-2; v_call: TRBV6-1; cdr3_nt: TGTGCCAGCAGTGAGATGAACTATGGCTACACCTTC; cdr3_aa: CASSEMNYGYTF
d_call: -; clone_size: -; j_call: TRBJ2-7; v_call: TRBV9; cdr3_nt: TGTGCCAGCAGCGTAGGTGACGTCTCCTACGAGCAGTACTTC; cdr3_aa: CASSVGDVSYEQYF
d_call: -; clone_size: -; j_call: TRBJ2-7; v_call: TRBV6-6; cdr3_nt: TGTGCCAGCAGAGACAAGGCCAATTACGAGCAGTACTTC; cdr3_aa: CASRDKANYEQYF
d_call: TRBD1; clone_size: -; j_call: TRBJ1-3; v_call: TRBV11-2; cdr3_nt: TGTGCCAGCAGCTTAGGGACAGGGCTTGGAAACACCATATATTTT; cdr3_aa: CASSLGTGLGNTIYF
d_call: TRBD2; clone_size: -; j_call: TRBJ2-7; v_call: TRBV29-1; cdr3_nt: TGCAGCGTCGGGACTAGCGGGAGGGCCGGATACGAGCAGTACTTC; cdr3_aa: CSVGTSGRAGYEQYF
d_call: -; clone_size: -; j_call: TRBJ1-5; v_call: TRBV6-5; cdr3_nt: TGTGCCAGCAGTTACTCGAATGACCAGCCCCAGCATTTT; cdr3_aa: CASSYSNDQPQHF
d_call: -; clone_size: once; j_call: TRBJ2-7; v_call: TRBV7-2; cdr3_nt: TGTGCCAGCAGCCCATTGACTAACTACGAGCAGTACTTC; cdr3_aa: CASSPLTNYEQYF
d_call: -; clone_size: -; j_call: TRBJ1-2; v_call: TRBV28; cdr3_nt: TGTGCCAGCAGTTTCGGGGGCTATGGCTACACCTTC; cdr3_aa: CASSFGGYGYTF
d_call: TRBD2; clone_size: -; j_call: TRBJ2-1; v_call: TRBV4-1; cdr3_nt: TGCGCCAGCAGCCGAGACCAAGCGGGAGAAATTGAGCAGTTCTTC; cdr3_aa: CASSRDQAGEIEQFF
d_call: -; clone_size: -; j_call: TRBJ1-5; v_call: TRBV4-1; cdr3_nt: TGCGCCAGCAGCCAGGGGGGGGAGCATCAGCCCCAGCATTTT; cdr3_aa: CASSQGGEHQPQHF
d_call: -; clone_size: -; j_call: TRBJ1-1; v_call: TRBV6-5; cdr3_nt: TGTGCCAGCAGTTACCTTCCGGAAATGAACACTGAAGCTTTCTTT; cdr3_aa: CASSYLPEMNTEAFF
d_call: -; clone_size: -; j_call: TRBJ1-1; v_call: TRBV4-3; cdr3_nt: TGCGCCAGCAGCCAAGATTCTACGGACCAGACTGAAGCTTTCTTT; cdr3_aa: CASSQDSTDQTEAFF
d_call: TRBD2; clone_size: -; j_call: TRBJ2-1; v_call: TRBV9; cdr3_nt: TGTGCCAGCAGCGCGGGGACTAGCGGGAACAATGAGCAGTTCTTC; cdr3_aa: CASSAGTSGNNEQFF
d_call: -; clone_size: -; j_call: TRBJ1-5; v_call: TRBV18; cdr3_nt: TGTGCCAGCTCACCCTCGGACAGCAATCAGCCCCAGCATTTT; cdr3_aa: CASSPSDSNQPQHF
d_call: TRBD2; clone_size: -; j_call: TRBJ2-5; v_call: TRBV12-5; cdr3_nt: TGTGCTAGTGGTTTGGTACCGAATCCGGGAGGAGAGGAGACCCAGTACTTC; cdr3_aa: CASGLVPNPGGEETQYF
d_call: TRBD1; clone_size: -; j_call: TRBJ2-7; v_call: TRBV6-1; cdr3_nt: TGTGCCAGCAGTGAAGCCCCGGGACAGGGGTTCTCCTACGAGCAGTACTTC; cdr3_aa: CASSEAPGQGFSYEQYF
d_call: -; clone_size: -; j_call: TRBJ1-1; v_call: TRBV5-4; cdr3_nt: TGTGCCAGCAGGTTTTATGGGGGTTTGACTGAAGCTTTCTTT; cdr3_aa: CASRFYGGLTEAFF
d_call: TRBD1; clone_size: -; j_call: TRBJ2-2; v_call: TRBV19; cdr3_nt: TGTGCCAGTAGTATGGCCGGCAGGGGGTCGGGAACCGGGGAGCTGTTTTTT; cdr3_aa: CASSMAGRGSGTGELFF
d_call: TRBD2; clone_size: -; j_call: TRBJ2-1; v_call: TRBV19; cdr3_nt: TGTGCCAGTAGTATCTCTAGCGGGGGGGCCAATGAGCAGTTCTTC; cdr3_aa: CASSISSGGANEQFF
d_call: -; clone_size: -; j_call: TRBJ2-1; v_call: TRBV7-6; cdr3_nt: TGTGCCAGCAGCGGGCCCTACAATGAGCAGTTCTTC; cdr3_aa: CASSGPYNEQFF
d_call: TRBD2; clone_size: -; j_call: TRBJ2-1; v_call: TRBV6-6; cdr3_nt: TGTGCCAGCAGCGTTAGCGGGGGAAATGAGCAGTTCTTC; cdr3_aa: CASSVSGGNEQFF
d_call: TRBD1; clone_size: -; j_call: TRBJ1-5; v_call: TRBV11-2; cdr3_nt: TGTGCCAGCAGCTCCCGGGACAGGGAGGGAAGCAATCAGCCCCAGCATTTT; cdr3_aa: CASSSRDREGSNQPQHF
d_call: -; clone_size: -; j_call: TRBJ1-1; v_call: TRBV29-1; cdr3_nt: TGCAGCTTTAAGTGGGCAGGGGACACTGAAGCTTTCTTT; cdr3_aa: CSFKWAGDTEAFF
d_call: TRBD1; clone_size: -; j_call: TRBJ1-1; v_call: TRBV5-1; cdr3_nt: TGCGCCAGCAGCCGAAAAGTACTCAGGGGGCCCTACCAAAACACTGAAGCTTTCTTT; cdr3_aa: CASSRKVLRGPYQNTEAFF
d_call: -; clone_size: -; j_call: TRBJ2-7; v_call: TRBV19; cdr3_nt: TGTGCCAGTAGTATAATGGTAACCTACGAGCAGTACTTC; cdr3_aa: CASSIMVTYEQYF
d_call: -; clone_size: -; j_call: TRBJ1-2; v_call: TRBV6-1; cdr3_nt: TGTGCCAGCAACCCACCGACAGGCAGCTATGGCTACACCTTC; cdr3_aa: CASNPPTGSYGYTF
d_call: TRBD1; clone_size: -; j_call: TRBJ2-3; v_call: TRBV27; cdr3_nt: TGTGCCAGCAGTTTTTTCCCTTTGAAGGGGGCCAGCACAGATACGCAGTATTTT; cdr3_aa: CASSFFPLKGASTDTQYF
d_call: -; clone_size: -; j_call: TRBJ1-1; v_call: TRBV6-6; cdr3_nt: TGTGCCAGCAGTTACGGTTTAGGGCAGAACACTGAAGCTTTCTTT; cdr3_aa: CASSYGLGQNTEAFF
d_call: -; clone_size: -; j_call: TRBJ1-2; v_call: TRBV7-9; cdr3_nt: TGTGCCAGCAGCTTGTCTGGCAGACTTTATGGCTACACCTTC; cdr3_aa: CASSLSGRLYGYTF
d_call: -; clone_size: -; j_call: TRBJ1-4; v_call: TRBV7-6; cdr3_nt: TGTGCCAGCAGCCTAACGGCCCGGAATGAAAAACTGTTTTTT; cdr3_aa: CASSLTARNEKLFF
d_call: -; clone_size: -; j_call: TRBJ1-1; v_call: TRBV4-1; cdr3_nt: TGCGCCAGCAGCCAAGATCCGGGGATTCGCACTGAAGCTTTCTTT; cdr3_aa: CASSQDPGIRTEAFF
d_call: -; clone_size: -; j_call: TRBJ2-1; v_call: TRBV27; cdr3_nt: TGTGCCAGCAGCCGCTGGGGGGCCGAGAATGAGCAGTTCTTC; cdr3_aa: CASSRWGAENEQFF
d_call: -; clone_size: -; j_call: TRBJ2-1; v_call: TRBV2; cdr3_nt: TGTGCCAGCAGGGGACCACAGGGGGGGACTATCAATGAGCAGTTCTTC; cdr3_aa: CASRGPQGGTINEQFF
d_call: -; clone_size: -; j_call: TRBJ2-7; v_call: TRBV11-2; cdr3_nt: TGTGCCAGCAGCTTAGCTGACTCTTCGACCTACAGCTCCTACGAGCAGTACTTC; cdr3_aa: CASSLADSSTYSSYEQYF
d_call: -; clone_size: -; j_call: TRBJ1-2; v_call: TRBV7-3; cdr3_nt: TGTGCCAGCAGCTCAAGCCACATGGGAAGGGACGAATTGAACTATGGCTACACCTTC; cdr3_aa: CASSSSHMGRDELNYGYTF
d_call: -; clone_size: -; j_call: TRBJ2-2; v_call: TRBV13; cdr3_nt: TGTGCCAGCAGCTTAGAACTCTACACCGGGGAGCTGTTTTTT; cdr3_aa: CASSLELYTGELFF
d_call: -; clone_size: -; j_call: TRBJ2-2; v_call: TRBV5-1; cdr3_nt: TGCGCCAGCAGCGAGCCCTTGGGGCTAGCGCACACCGGGGAGCTGTTTTTT; cdr3_aa: CASSEPLGLAHTGELFF